This T cell receptor (beta chain) was obtained from a study of cytomegalovirus exposure and HLA in healthy donors. Study summary: One earlier analysis, a look at around 180 million T cells, found approximately 120 million unique TCR beta sequences. General observations from the study: According to a later analysis, most TCR beta chains associated with CMV appeared HLA-restricted.

The CDR3 sequence is 14 residues long. Trimming left V 1 base short and J 3 bases short, with 9 bases between. Germline V gene sequence: CDR1 MNHEY, CDR2 SVGAGI. The PCR employed 60 Vbeta primers together with 13 Jbeta primers. Original processing notes: An analysis that came later counted some 80 million unique TCR beta chains, roughly 11 million shared. Clones were read by immunoSEQ multiplex PCR, and TCRdb kept only the in-frame ones, dropping some. D and trimming were read from the DNA, whereas the V and J calls and clone size are those reported in that table. The sample consists of a few hundred thousand clones, around 83% of them appearing once. At collection, donors were nominally healthy, but unrecorded immune exposures were probable. About this clone: Its antigen is still unknown.

What was sequenced was PBMCs. The TCR sequence derives from a woman aged 45-60 years in good health and CMV-seropositive. V and J are TRBV6-5 and TRBJ1-1, with unresolved D. CDR3 region: CASSYWEQDTEAFF. For the CDR3, the DNA is TGTGCCAGCAGTTACTGGGAGCAGGACACTGAAGCTTTCTTT.